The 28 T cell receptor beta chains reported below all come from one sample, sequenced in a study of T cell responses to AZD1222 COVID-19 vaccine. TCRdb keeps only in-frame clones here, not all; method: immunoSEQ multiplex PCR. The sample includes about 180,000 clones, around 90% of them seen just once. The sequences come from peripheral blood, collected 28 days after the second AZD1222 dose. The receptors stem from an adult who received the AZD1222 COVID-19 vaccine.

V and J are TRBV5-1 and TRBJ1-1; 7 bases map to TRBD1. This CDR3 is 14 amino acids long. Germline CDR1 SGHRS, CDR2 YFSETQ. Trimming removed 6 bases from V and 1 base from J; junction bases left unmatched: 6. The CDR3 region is CASTRGTTNTEAFF. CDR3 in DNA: TGCGCCAGCACCAGGGGGACAACGAACACTGAAGCTTTCTTT.

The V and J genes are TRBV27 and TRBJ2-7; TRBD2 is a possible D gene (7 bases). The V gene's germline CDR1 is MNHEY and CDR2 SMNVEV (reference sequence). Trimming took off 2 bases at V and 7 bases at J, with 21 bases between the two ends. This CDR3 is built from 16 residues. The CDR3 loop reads CASSLRGGFPPREQYF. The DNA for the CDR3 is TGTGCCAGCAGTTTAAGGGGGGGGTTTCCTCCGCGAGAGCAGTACTTC.

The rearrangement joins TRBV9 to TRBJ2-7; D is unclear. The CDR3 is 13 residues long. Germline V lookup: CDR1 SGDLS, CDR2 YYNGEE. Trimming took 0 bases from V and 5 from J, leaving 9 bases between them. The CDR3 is CASSVGTRDEQYF. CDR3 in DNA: TGTGCCAGCAGCGTAGGGACCCGAGACGAGCAGTACTTC.

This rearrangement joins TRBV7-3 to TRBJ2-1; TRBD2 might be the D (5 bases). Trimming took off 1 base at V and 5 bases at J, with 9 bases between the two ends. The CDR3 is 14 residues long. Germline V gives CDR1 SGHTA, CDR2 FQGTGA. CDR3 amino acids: CASSLNDGNNEQFF. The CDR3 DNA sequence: TGTGCCAGCAGCTTAAATGACGGGAACAATGAGCAGTTCTTC. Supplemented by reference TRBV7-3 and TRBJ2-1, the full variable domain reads GAGVSQTPSNKVTEKGKYVELRCDPISGHTALYWYRQSLGQGPEFLIYFQGTGAADDSGLPNDRFFAVRPEGSVSTLKIQRTERGDSAVYLCASSLNDGNNEQFFGPGTRLTVL.

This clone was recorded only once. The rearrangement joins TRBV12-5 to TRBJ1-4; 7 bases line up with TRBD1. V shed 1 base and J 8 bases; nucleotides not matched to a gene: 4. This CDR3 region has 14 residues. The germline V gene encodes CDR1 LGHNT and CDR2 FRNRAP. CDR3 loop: CASGLGQGSEKLFF. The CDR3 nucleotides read TGTGCTAGTGGTTTGGGACAGGGCAGCGAAAAACTGTTTTTT.

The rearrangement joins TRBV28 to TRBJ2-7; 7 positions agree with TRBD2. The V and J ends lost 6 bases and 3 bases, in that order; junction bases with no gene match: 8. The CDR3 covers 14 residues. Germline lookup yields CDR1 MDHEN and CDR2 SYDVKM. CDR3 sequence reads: CASRGGVLVYEQYF. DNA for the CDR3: TGTGCCAGCAGGGGGGGGGTTTTAGTCTACGAGCAGTACTTC.

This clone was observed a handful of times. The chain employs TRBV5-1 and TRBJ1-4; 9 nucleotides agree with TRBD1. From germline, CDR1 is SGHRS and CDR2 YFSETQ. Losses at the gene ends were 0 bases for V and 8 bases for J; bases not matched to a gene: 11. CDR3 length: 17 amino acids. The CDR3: CASSLAPPGTGSEKLFF. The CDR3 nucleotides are TGCGCCAGCAGCTTGGCCCCCCCCGGGACAGGGAGCGAAAAACTGTTTTTT.

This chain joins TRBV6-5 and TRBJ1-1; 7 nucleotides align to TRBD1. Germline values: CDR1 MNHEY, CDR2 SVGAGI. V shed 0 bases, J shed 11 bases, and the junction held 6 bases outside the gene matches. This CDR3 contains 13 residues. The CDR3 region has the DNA TGTGCCAGCAGTTACTCGATGACAGGGCTGGCTTTCTTT. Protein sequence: CASSYSMTGLAFF.

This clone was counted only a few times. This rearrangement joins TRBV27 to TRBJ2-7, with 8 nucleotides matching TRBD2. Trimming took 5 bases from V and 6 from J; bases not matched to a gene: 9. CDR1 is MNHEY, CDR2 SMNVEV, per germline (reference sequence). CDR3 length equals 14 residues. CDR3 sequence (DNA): TGTGCCAGCAGTAGAGCGGGAGCACCCGGCGAGCAGTACTTC. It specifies CASSRAGAPGEQYF.

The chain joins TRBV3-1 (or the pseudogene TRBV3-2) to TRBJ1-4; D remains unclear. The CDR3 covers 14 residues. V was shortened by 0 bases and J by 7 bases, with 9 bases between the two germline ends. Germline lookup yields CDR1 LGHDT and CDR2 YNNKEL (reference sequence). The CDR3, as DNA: TGTGCCAGCAGCCAAGATTTTCGAGGTGAAAAACTGTTTTTT. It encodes CASSQDFRGEKLFF.

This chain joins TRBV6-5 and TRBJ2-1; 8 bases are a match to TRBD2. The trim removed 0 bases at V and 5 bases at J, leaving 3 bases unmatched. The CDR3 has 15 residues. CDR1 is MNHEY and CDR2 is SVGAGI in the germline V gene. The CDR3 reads CASSYSRGGNNEQFF. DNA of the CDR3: TGTGCCAGCAGTTACTCCCGCGGGGGGAACAATGAGCAGTTCTTC.

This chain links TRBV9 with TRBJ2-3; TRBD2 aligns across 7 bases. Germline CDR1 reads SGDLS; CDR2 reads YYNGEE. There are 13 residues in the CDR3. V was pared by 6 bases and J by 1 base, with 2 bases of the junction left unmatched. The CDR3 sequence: CASKRDGTDTQYF. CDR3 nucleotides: TGTGCCAGCAAGCGGGACGGCACAGATACGCAGTATTTT.

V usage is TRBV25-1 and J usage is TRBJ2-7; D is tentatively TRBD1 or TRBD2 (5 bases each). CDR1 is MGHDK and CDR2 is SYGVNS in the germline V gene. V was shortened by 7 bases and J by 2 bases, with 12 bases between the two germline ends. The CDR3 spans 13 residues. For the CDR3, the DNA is TGTGCCAGCACCCGGGACGGGACCTACGAGCAGTACTTC. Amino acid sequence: CASTRDGTYEQYF.

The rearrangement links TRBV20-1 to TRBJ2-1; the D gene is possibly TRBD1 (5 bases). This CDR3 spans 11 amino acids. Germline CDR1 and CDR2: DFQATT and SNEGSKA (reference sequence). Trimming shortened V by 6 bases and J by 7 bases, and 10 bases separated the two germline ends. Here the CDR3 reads CSAPRQNEQFF. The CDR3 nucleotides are TGCAGTGCCCCTCGACAGAATGAGCAGTTCTTC.

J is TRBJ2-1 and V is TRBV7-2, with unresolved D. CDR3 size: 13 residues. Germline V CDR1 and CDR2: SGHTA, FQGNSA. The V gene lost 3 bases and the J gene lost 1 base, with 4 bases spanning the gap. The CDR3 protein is CASSFRSYNEQFF. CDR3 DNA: TGTGCCAGCAGCTTCCGGTCCTACAATGAGCAGTTCTTC.

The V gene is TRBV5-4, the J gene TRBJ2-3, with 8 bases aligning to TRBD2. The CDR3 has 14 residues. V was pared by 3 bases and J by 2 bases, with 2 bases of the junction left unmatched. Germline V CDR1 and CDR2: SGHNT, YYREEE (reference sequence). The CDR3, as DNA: TGTGCCAGCAGCTGGCGGGGGGCCACAGATACGCAGTATTTT. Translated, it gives CASSWRGATDTQYF. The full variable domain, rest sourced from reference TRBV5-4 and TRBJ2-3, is ETGVTQSPTHLIKTRGQQVTLRCSSQSGHNTVSWYQQALGQGPQFIFQYYREEENGRGNFPPRFSGLQFPNYSSELNVNALELDDSALYLCASSWRGATDTQYFGPGTRLTVL.

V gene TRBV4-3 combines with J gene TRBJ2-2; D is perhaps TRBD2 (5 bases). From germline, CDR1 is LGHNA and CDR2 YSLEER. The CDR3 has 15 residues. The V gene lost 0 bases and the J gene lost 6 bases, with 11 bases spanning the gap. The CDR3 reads CASSQDFSGAGELFF. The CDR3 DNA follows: TGCGCCAGCAGCCAAGATTTTTCCGGGGCCGGGGAGCTGTTTTTT.

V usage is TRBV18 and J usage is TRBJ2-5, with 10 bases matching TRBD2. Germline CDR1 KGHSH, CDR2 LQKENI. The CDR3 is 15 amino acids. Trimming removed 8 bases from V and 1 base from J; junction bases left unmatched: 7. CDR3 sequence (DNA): TGTGCCAGCGCCGGACTAGCGGCAGCCCAAGAGACCCAGTACTTC. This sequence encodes CASAGLAAAQETQYF.

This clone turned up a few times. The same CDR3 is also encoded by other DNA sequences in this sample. The CDR3 here is CASSIYNEQFF. CDR3 DNA sequence: TGTGCCAGTAGTATATATAATGAGCAGTTCTTC. The J gene is TRBJ2-1, the V gene TRBV19; D is undetermined. Germline CDR1 is LNHDA and CDR2 is SQIVND (reference sequence). V shed 2 bases and J shed 7 bases, with 3 bases lying between them. This CDR3 is built from 11 residues.

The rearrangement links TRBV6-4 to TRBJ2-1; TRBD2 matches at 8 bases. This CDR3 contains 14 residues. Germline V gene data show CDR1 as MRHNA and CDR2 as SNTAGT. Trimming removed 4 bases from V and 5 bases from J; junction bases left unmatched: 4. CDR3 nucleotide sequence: TGTGCCAGCAGTGTTAGCGGGGTCAACAATGAGCAGTTCTTC. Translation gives CASSVSGVNNEQFF.

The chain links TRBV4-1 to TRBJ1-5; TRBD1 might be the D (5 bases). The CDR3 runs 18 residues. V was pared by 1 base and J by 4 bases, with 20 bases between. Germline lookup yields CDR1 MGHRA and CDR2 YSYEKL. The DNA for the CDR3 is TGCGCCAGCAGCCAAGTGGGCAGGGAGCGATCCGATAATCAGCCCCAGCATTTT. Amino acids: CASSQVGRERSDNQPQHF.

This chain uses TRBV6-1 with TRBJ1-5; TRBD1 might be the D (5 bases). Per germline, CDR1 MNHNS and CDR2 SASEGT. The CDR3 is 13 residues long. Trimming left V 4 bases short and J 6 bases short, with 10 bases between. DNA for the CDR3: TGTGCCAGCAGTGCAGCCGGGGGTCAGCCCCAGCATTTT. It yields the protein CASSAAGGQPQHF.

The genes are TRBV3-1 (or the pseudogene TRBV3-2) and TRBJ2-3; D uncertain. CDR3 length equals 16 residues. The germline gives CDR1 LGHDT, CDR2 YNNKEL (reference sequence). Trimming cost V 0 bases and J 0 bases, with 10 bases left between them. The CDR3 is CASSQDPAPSTDTQYF. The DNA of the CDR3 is TGTGCCAGCAGCCAAGATCCAGCGCCGAGCACAGATACGCAGTATTTT.

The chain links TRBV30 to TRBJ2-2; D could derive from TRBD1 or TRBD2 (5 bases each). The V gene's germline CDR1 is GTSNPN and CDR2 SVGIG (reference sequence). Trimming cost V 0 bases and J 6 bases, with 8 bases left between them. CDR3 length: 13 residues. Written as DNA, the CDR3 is TGTGCCTGGAGTGTACTGGGGGCCGGGGAGCTGTTTTTT. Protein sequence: CAWSVLGAGELFF.

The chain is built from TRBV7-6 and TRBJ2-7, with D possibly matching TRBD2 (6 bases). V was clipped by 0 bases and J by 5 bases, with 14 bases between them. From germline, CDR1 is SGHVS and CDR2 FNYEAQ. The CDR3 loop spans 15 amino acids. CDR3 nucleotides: TGTGCCAGCAGCTTAGCGCTGGGGGGAGCCGACGAGCAGTACTTC. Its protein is CASSLALGGADEQYF.

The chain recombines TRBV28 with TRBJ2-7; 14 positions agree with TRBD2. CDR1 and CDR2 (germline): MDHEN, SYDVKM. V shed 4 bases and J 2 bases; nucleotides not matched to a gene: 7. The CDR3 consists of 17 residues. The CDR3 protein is CASSSTSGGAGPYEQYF. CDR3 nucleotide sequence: TGTGCCAGCAGTTCGACTAGCGGGGGGGCCGGGCCCTACGAGCAGTACTTC.

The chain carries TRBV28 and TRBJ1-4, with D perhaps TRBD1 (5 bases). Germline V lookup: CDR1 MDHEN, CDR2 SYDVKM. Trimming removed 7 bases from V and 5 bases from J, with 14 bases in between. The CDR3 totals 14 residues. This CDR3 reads CASNRGGPNEKLFF. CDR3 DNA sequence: TGTGCCAGCAACCGGGGGGGACCCAATGAAAAACTGTTTTTT.

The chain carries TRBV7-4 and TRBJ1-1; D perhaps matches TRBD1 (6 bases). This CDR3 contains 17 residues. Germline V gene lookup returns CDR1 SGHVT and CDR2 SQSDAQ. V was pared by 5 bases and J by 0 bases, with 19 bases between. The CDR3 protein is CASSLPQGCWMNTEAFF. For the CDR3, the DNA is TGTGCCAGCAGCCTCCCACAGGGCTGTTGGATGAACACTGAAGCTTTCTTT.